These 18 T cell receptor beta chains share one sample of origin, sequenced in a study of response to subunit inactivated influenza vaccine. TCRdb fed the RT-PCR reads into MiXCR, producing one record per CDR3 protein. The profile shows hundreds of thousands of distinct CDR3 sequences, 12% to 15% of them singletons. This specimen was PBMCs from blood, taken around two weeks before vaccination. All receptors come from a middle-aged man who received an inactivated influenza vaccine.

The chain couples TRBV6-2 or TRBV6-3 to TRBJ2-1, with 8 positions matching TRBD1. The CDR3 length is 16 residues. V lost 7 bases to trimming and J lost 2 bases; unmatched junction nucleotides: 10. CDR1 is MNHEY, CDR2 SVGEGT, per germline. The CDR3 sequence is CASTQGAGGPYNEQFF. The CDR3 DNA is TGTGCCAGCACCCAGGGGGCTGGCGGGCCCTACAATGAGCAGTTCTTC.

The gene calls are TRBV4-3 and TRBJ2-5; TRBD2 matches 9 bases. The CDR3 has 17 amino acids. Trimming cost V 0 bases and J 5 bases; bases outside gene matches: 10. CDR1 and CDR2 (germline): LGHNA, YSLEER. The CDR3: CASSQESGRPLVETQYF. The CDR3 DNA sequence: TGCGCCAGCAGCCAAGAAAGCGGGAGGCCCCTAGTGGAGACCCAGTACTTC.

This clonotype was counted between two and nine times. The DNA for the CDR3 is TGTGCCAGCAGTTACTGGGGGGGCGGCACCGGGGAGCTGTTTTTT. Its translation is CASSYWGGGTGELFF. The chain links TRBV6-5 to TRBJ2-2; possible D gene TRBD2, 7 bases. With 1 base removed from V and 4 bases from J, the gap between germline ends came to 10 bases. Germline assignment: CDR1 MNHEY and CDR2 SVGAGI. This CDR3 spans 15 amino acids.

This clonotype was detected a few times. The chain joins TRBV4-2 to TRBJ1-5; TRBD1 is a possible D gene (6 bases). With 4 bases removed from V and 0 bases from J, the gap between germline ends came to 10 bases. The germline V gene has CDR1 LGHNA and CDR2 YNFKEQ. The CDR3 length is 15 residues. CDR3 residues: CASSPGTTSNQPQHF. In DNA form, the CDR3 reads TGTGCCAGCAGCCCAGGGACAACTAGCAATCAGCCCCAGCATTTT.

The gene calls are TRBV11-2 and TRBJ2-2; perhaps TRBD2 as D (6 bases). Trimming removed 6 bases at V and 7 bases at J, with 24 bases between. The CDR3 loop spans 17 amino acids. Germline CDR1 and CDR2: SGHAT and FQNNGV. The CDR3 bases are TGTGCCAGCAGGAATGCCTTTCGAAGGGAGCGGGTCGGGGAGCTGTTTTTT. As protein: CASRNAFRRERVGELFF.

In this sample, this clonotype turned up a few times. This sequence joins TRBV6-2 or TRBV6-3 and TRBJ2-3; unclear D gene. The V end was cut by 0 bases, the J end by 4 bases, with 8 bases between. CDR3 length: 14 amino acids. Germline values: CDR1 MNHEY, CDR2 SVGEGT. CDR3 nucleotide sequence: TGTGCCAGCAGTTACTCGGGTAGGGCAGATACGCAGTATTTT. It encodes CASSYSGRADTQYF.

This sequence joins TRBV6-2 or TRBV6-3 and TRBJ2-2; unclear D gene. V lost 7 bases, J lost 5 bases, and 23 bases lay in between. CDR1 and CDR2 from the germline V gene are MNHEY and SVGEGT. The CDR3 runs 17 residues. For the CDR3, the DNA is TGTGCCAGCACCCCCTTTAAAGTAGGAATGTGGACCGGGGAGCTGTTTTTT. As protein: CASTPFKVGMWTGELFF.

The chain combines TRBV29-1 with TRBJ1-1, with D perhaps TRBD1 (6 bases). Germline loops: CDR1 SQVTM, CDR2 ANQGSEA. This CDR3 region has 14 residues. V was clipped by 4 bases and J by 8 bases, with 20 bases between them. The CDR3 nucleotides read TGCAGCGTTGGCCCGACCCTAAACAGGGACGAAGCTTTCTTT. Translated: CSVGPTLNRDEAFF.

This clonotype was seen ten or more times. J is TRBJ2-1 and V is TRBV3-2; the table's TRBD1 call for D was not verified on the DNA. TRBV3-2 is a pseudogene locus. The CDR3 is 13 residues long. The CDR3 DNA reads TGTGCCAGCAGCCTCAGGGGAATCAATGAGCAGTTCTTC. Encoded protein: CASSLRGINEQFF.

This clonotype was seen ten or more times. The J gene is TRBJ2-3, the V gene TRBV29-1; a possible D gene is TRBD1 (6 bases). The CDR3 has 17 residues. Germline V CDR1 and CDR2: SQVTM, ANQGSEA. Deletions cut 7 bases from V and 2 bases from J, with 25 bases between. CDR3 in DNA: TGCAGCGCTCAACTCACAGGGTTTCTGGGCGACACAGATACGCAGTATTTT. Translation gives CSAQLTGFLGDTDTQYF.

In this sample, this clonotype turned up a few times. The CDR3, as DNA: TGCAGTGCTAGAGTCCCCTACCAGGGGAACACAGATACGCAGTATTTT. This encodes CSARVPYQGNTDTQYF. The chain links TRBV20-1 to TRBJ2-3, with TRBD1 as a possible D gene (6 bases). V was trimmed by 1 base and J by 2 bases, leaving 16 bases between them. Germline CDR1 reads DFQATT; CDR2 reads SNEGSKA (reference sequence). The CDR3 extends over 16 amino acids.

This clonotype was detected only a few times. The gene calls are TRBV27 and TRBJ2-1, with 7 positions matching TRBD1. The CDR3 sequence is 12 residues long. CDR1 and CDR2 from the germline V gene are MNHEY and SMNVEV (reference sequence). The V gene end was trimmed by 10 bases and the J gene end by 8 bases; junction bases not matched to a gene: 8. This CDR3 is CATRGWRHEQFF. The CDR3 DNA follows: TGTGCCACCAGGGGGTGGCGCCATGAGCAGTTCTTC.

This clonotype appeared a few times. The V and J genes are TRBV5-1 and TRBJ2-3; a weak D match, TRBD1 (5 bases). V was pared by 5 bases and J by 0 bases, with 13 bases between. This CDR3 is built from 15 residues. Germline CDR1 and CDR2: SGHRS and YFSETQ. In DNA, the CDR3 is TGCGCCAGCAGTCACGACAGCGTTAGCACAGATACGCAGTATTTT. Translated: CASSHDSVSTDTQYF.

This chain joins TRBV12-3 or TRBV12-4 and TRBJ2-1, with TRBD2 identical over 9 bases. With V trimmed by 0 bases and J by 9 bases, 6 bases remained unmatched. The length of the CDR3 is 15 residues. CDR3 sequence reads: CASSLAAAGGGEQFF. The CDR3 DNA sequence: TGTGCCAGCAGTTTAGCTGCAGCGGGAGGTGGTGAGCAGTTCTTC.

This clonotype was picked up a small number of times. The gene calls are TRBV20-1 and TRBJ1-2; 9 bases agree with TRBD1. The CDR3 spans 13 residues. CDR1 is DFQATT, CDR2 SNEGSKA, per germline (reference sequence). The junction had 5 bases not matched to a gene; V was cut back by 2 bases and J by 7 bases. The CDR3 bases are TGCAGTGCTAGAAAACAGGGGGCCGCTGGCTACACCTTC. This encodes CSARKQGAAGYTF.

This clonotype was observed a few times. The chain uses TRBV2 and TRBJ1-5; TRBD1 is a possible D gene (5 bases). The CDR3 has 15 residues. Trimming took off 4 bases at V and 2 bases at J, with 12 bases between the two ends. The germline CDR1 and CDR2 sequences are SNHLY and FYNNEI. CDR3 DNA sequence: TGTGCCAGCAGTGCGGGACCCACGGGCAATCAGCCCCAGCATTTT. Its translation is CASSAGPTGNQPQHF.

As regards this clonotype: A read error may account for a junction end that differs from germline. The chain is built from TRBV7-7 and TRBJ2-5; 8 bases are a match to TRBD2. Looked up from germline, CDR1 is SSHAT and CDR2 is FNYEAQ (reference sequence). The CDR3 has 14 amino acids. Here the CDR3 reads CASSPAGGLETQYF. The CDR3 nucleotides read TGTGCTAGCAGCCCGGCGGGGGGACTAGAGACCCAGTACTTC.

This chain joins TRBV24-1 and TRBJ2-5; 7 bases match TRBD1. The CDR3 runs 15 residues. Germline CDR1 reads KGHDR; CDR2 reads SFDVKD. Losses at the gene ends were 9 bases for V and 5 bases for J; bases not matched to a gene: 14. For the CDR3, the DNA is TGTGCCACCTCAACAGGGGCCTGGTCAGGGGAGACCCAGTACTTC. Residues: CATSTGAWSGETQYF.